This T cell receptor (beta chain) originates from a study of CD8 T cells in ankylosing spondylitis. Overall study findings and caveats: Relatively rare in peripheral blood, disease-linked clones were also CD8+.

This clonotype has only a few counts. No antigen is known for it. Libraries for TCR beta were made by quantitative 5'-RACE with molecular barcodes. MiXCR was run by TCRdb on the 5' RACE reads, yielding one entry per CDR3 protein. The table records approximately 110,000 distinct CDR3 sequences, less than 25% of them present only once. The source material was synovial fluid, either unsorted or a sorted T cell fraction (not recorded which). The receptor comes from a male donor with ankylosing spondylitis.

CDR3 region: CASRRGTGGADTGELFF. Written as DNA, the CDR3 is TGCGCCAGCAGACGAGGGACAGGGGGCGCCGACACCGGGGAGCTGTTTTTT. The chain is built from TRBV5-1 and TRBJ2-2; TRBD1 agrees at 12 bases. The CDR3 spans 17 residues. The V and J ends lost 5 bases and 3 bases, in that order; junction bases with no gene match: 8. Germline CDR1 SGHRS, CDR2 YFSETQ.